This paragraph reports one T cell receptor (beta chain). These data come from a study of T cell clones after liver transplantation. The method was immunoSEQ multiplex PCR; TCRdb's version includes in-frame clones alone and lacks a portion of them. The table has some 20,000 clones, around 75% seen once. Germline CDR1 reads LNHDA; CDR2 reads SQIVND (reference sequence). V was trimmed by 0 bases and J by 0 bases, leaving 14 bases between them. The CDR3 is 17 amino acids. The receptor comes from a human patient who received a liver transplant. A subset of T cells may come from the graft donor. This chain connects TRBV19 to TRBJ1-2; D not resolved. This material consisted of CD8+ T cells from blood, taken 54 months after liver transplant. The CDR3 sequence: CASSIDLGGPANYGYTF. CDR3 nucleotides: TGTGCCAGTAGTATAGATCTCGGCGGACCGGCTAACTATGGCTACACCTTC.